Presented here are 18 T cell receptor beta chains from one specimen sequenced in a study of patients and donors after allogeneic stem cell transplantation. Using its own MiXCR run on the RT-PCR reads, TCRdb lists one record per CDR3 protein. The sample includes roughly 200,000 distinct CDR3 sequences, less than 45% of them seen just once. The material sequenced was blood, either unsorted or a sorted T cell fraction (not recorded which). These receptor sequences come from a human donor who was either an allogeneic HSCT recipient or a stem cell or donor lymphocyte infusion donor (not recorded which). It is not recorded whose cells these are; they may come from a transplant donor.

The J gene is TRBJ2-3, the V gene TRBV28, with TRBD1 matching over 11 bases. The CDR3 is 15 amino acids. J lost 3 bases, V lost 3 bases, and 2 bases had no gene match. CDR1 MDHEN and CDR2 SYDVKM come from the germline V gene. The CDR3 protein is CASSFGQGATDTQYF. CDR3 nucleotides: TGTGCCAGCAGTTTCGGACAGGGGGCAACAGATACGCAGTATTTT.

Here the CDR3 reads CASSLRQGVGNQPQHF. The DNA of the CDR3 is TGTGCCAGCAGTTTAAGACAGGGAGTCGGCAATCAGCCCCAGCATTTT. This chain connects TRBV27 to TRBJ1-5; 7 bases line up with TRBD1. Germline loops: CDR1 MNHEY, CDR2 SMNVEV (reference sequence). V dropped 2 bases and J dropped 2; count of bases not matched to a gene: 6. This CDR3 contains 16 residues.

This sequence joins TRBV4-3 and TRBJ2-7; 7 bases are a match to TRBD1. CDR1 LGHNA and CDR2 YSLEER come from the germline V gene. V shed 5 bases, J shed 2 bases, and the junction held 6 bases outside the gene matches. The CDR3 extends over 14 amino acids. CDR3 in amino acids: CASSSRTGAYEQYF. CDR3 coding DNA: TGCGCCAGCAGCTCACGGACAGGAGCCTACGAGCAGTACTTC.

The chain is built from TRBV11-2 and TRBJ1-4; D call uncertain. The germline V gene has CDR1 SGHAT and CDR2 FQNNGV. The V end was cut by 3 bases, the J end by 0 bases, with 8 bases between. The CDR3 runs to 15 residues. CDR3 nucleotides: TGTGCCAGCAGCTTGTGGGCGGCAACTAATGAAAAACTGTTTTTT. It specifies CASSLWAATNEKLFF.

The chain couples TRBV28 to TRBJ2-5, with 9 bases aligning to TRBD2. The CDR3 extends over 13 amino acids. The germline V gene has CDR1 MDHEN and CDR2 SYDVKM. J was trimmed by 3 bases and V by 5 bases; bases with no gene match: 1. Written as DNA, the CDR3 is TGTGCCAGCAGTCCTAGCGGGGAAGAGACCCAGTACTTC. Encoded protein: CASSPSGEETQYF.

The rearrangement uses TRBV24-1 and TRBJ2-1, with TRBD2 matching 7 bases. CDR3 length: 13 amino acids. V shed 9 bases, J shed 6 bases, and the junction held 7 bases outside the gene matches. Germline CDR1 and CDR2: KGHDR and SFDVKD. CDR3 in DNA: TGTGCCACCGCGGGGGAGGGTTCCAATGAGCAGTTCTTC. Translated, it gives CATAGEGSNEQFF.

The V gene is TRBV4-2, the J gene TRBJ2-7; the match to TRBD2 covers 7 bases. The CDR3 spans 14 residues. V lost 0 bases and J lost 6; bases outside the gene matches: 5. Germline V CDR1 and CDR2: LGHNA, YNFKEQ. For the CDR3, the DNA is TGTGCCAGCAGCCAAGAGTCTTCGGGAGGCGAGCAGTACTTC. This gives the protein CASSQESSGGEQYF.

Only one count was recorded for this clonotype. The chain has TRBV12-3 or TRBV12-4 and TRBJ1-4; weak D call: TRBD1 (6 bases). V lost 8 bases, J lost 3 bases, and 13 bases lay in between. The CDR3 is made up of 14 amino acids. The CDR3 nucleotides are TGTGCCAGCCGCTCGGGGGCGGCTAATGAAAAACTGTTTTTT. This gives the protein CASRSGAANEKLFF.

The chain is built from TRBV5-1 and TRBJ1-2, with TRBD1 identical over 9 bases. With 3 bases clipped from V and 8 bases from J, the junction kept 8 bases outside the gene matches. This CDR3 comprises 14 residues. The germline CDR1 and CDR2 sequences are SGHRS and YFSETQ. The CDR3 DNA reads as TGCGCCAGCAGCTGGACAGGGGAAGGTTACGGCTACACCTTC. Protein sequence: CASSWTGEGYGYTF. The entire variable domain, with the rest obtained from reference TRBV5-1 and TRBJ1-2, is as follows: KAGVTQTPRYLIKTRGQQVTLSCSPISGHRSVSWYQQTPGQGLQFLFEYFSETQRNKGNFPGRFSGRQFSNSRSEMNVSTLELGDSALYLCASSWTGEGYGYTFGSGTRLTVV.

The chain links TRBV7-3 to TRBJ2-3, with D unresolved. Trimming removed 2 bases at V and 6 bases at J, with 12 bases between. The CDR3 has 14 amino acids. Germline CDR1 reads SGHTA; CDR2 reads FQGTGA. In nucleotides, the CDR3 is TGTGCCAGCAGCTTATATGACTTATACGATACGCAGTATTTT. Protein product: CASSLYDLYDTQYF.

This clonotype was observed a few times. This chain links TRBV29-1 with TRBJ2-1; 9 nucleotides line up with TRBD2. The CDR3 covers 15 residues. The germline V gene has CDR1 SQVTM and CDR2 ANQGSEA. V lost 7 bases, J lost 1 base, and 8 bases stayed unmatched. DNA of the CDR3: TGCAGCGCCAAGTTAGCGGGAGAGTCCTACAATGAGCAGTTCTTC. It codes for CSAKLAGESYNEQFF.

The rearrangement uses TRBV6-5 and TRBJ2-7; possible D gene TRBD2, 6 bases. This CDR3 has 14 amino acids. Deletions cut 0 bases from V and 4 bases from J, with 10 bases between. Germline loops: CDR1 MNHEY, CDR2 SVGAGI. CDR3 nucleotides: TGTGCCAGCAGTTACTCAGGACTACAATACGAGCAGTACTTC. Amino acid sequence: CASSYSGLQYEQYF.

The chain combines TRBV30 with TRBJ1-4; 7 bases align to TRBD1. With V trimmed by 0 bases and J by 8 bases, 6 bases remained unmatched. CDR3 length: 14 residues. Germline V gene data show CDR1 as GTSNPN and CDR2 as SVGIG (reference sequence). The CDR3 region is CAWSVAGQPEKLFF. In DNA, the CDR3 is TGTGCCTGGAGTGTCGCGGGACAGCCAGAAAAACTGTTTTTT.

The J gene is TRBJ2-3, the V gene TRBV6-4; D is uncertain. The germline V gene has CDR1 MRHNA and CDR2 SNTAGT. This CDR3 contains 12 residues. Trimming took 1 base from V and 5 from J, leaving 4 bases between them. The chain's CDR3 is CASSDWGDTQYF. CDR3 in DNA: TGTGCCAGCAGTGACTGGGGAGATACGCAGTATTTT.

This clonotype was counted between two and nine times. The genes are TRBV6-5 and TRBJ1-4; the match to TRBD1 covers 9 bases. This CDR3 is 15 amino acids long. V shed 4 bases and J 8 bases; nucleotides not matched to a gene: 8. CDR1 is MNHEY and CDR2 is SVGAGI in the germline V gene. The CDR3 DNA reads TGTGCCAGCAGTTCCCCACGGGACAGGGACGAAAAACTGTTTTTT. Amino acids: CASSSPRDRDEKLFF.

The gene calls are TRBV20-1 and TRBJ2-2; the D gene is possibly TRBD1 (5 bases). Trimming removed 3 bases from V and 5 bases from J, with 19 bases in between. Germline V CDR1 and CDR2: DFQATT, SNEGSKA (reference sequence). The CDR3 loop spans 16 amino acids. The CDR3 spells CSARPYSRAGTGELFF. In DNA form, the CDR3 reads TGCAGTGCTAGGCCCTACAGTCGGGCAGGGACCGGGGAGCTGTTTTTT.

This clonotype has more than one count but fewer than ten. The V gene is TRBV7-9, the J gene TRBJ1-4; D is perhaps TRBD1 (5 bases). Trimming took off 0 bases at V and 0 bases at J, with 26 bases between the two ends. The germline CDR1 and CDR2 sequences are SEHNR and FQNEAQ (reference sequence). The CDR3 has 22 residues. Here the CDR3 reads CASSLADRWGFQTLTTNEKLFF. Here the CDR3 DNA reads TGTGCCAGCAGCTTAGCTGATCGGTGGGGGTTTCAAACCCTAACAACTAATGAAAAACTGTTTTTT.

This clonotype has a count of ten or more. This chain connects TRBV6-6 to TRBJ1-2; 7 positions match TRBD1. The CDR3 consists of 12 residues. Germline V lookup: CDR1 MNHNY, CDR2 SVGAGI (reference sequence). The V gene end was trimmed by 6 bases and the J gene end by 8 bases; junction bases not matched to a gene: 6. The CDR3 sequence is CASRPGQSGYTF. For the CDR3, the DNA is TGTGCCAGCAGACCGGGACAGTCCGGCTACACCTTC.